This entry concerns a single T cell receptor (beta chain). Libraries were prepared by immunoSEQ multiplex PCR; TCRdb keeps only in-frame clonotypes and omits some of them. This table holds fewer than 200,000 clones, about 90% found once. This entry comes from a study of control samples from healthy donors and cancer patients. CDR1 is SGHNT and CDR2 is YENEEA in the germline V gene. The CDR3 has 17 amino acids. Trimming cost V 5 bases and J 3 bases; bases outside gene matches: 10. Sequencing was carried out using blood. This sequence joins TRBV11-3 and TRBJ2-5; TRBD1 matches 12 bases. This clonotype originated in a woman aged 45 to 65 in good health. The CDR3 nucleotides read TGTGCCAGCAGCCCTTTTCCCGGGACAGGGGGCGAAGAGACCCAGTACTTC. It translates to CASSPFPGTGGEETQYF.